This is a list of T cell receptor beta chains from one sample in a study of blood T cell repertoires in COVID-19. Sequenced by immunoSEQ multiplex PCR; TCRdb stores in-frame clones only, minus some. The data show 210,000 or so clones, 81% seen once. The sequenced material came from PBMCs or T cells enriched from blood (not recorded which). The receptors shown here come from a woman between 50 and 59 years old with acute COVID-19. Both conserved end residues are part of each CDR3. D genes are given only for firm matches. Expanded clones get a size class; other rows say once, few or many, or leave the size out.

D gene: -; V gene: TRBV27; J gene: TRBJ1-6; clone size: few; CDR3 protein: CASSLLQKSYNSPLHF; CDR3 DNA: TGTGCCAGCAGTTTATTACAGAAGTCCTATAATTCACCCCTCCACTTT
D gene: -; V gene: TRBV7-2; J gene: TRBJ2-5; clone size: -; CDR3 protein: CASSLGPETQYF; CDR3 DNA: TGTGCCAGCAGCTTGGGGCCAGAGACCCAGTACTTC
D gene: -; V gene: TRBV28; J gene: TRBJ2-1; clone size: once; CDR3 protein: CASSLGGGGKVGEQFF; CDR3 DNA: TGTGCCAGCAGTTTAGGAGGGGGCGGTAAGGTTGGTGAGCAGTTCTTC
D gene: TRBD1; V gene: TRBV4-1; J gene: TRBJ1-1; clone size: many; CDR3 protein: CASSQGGQEATEAFF; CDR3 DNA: TGCGCCAGCAGCCAAGGGGGACAGGAGGCCACTGAAGCTTTCTTT
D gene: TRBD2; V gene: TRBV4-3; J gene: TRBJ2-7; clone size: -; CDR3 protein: CASSQGYGTSGYEQYF; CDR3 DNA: TGCGCCAGCAGCCAAGGGTACGGGACTAGCGGGTACGAGCAGTACTTC
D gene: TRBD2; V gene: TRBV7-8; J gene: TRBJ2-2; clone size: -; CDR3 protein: CASRPGGVSGRVTGELFF; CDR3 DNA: TGTGCCAGCAGACCCGGAGGAGTTAGCGGGAGGGTCACCGGGGAGCTGTTTTTT
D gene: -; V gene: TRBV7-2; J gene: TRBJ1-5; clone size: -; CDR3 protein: CASSLQRRQPQHF; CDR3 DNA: TGTGCCAGCAGCCTACAAAGGAGACAGCCCCAGCATTTT
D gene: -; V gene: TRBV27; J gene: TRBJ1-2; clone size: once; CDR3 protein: CASSLFPGHGYTF; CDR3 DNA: TGTGCCAGCAGTTTATTCCCAGGGCACGGCTACACCTTC
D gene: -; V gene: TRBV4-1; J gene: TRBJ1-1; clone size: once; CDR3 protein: CASSQWGVNTEAFF; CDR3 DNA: TGCGCCAGCAGCCAATGGGGAGTGAACACTGAAGCTTTCTTT
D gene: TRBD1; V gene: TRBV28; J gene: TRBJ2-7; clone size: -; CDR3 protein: CATVDRTVYEQYF; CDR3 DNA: TGTGCCACCGTGGACAGGACAGTTTACGAGCAGTACTTC
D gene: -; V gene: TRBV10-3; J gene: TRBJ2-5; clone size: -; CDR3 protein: CAISESRETQYF; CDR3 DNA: TGTGCCATCAGTGAGTCGAGGGAGACCCAGTACTTC
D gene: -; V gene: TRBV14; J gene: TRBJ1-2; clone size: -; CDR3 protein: CASSQGGTRGYFTF; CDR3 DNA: TGTGCCAGCAGCCAAGGTGGTACTAGAGGTTATTTTACCTTC
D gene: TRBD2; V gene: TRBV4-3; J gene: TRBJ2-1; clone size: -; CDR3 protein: CASSLAGGQRNEQFF; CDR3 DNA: TGCGCCAGCAGCCTAGCGGGAGGGCAAAGGAATGAGCAGTTCTTC
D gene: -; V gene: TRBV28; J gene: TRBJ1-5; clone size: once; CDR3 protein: CASKETNSNQPQHF; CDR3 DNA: TGTGCCAGCAAAGAAACTAATAGCAATCAGCCCCAGCATTTT
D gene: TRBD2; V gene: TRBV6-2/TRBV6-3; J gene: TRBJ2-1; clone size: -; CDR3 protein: CASRPSGGAYNEQFF; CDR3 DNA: TGTGCCAGCAGGCCTAGCGGGGGGGCCTATAATGAGCAGTTCTTC
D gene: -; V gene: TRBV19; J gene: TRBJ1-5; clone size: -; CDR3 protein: CASSSVGGTRFYSNQPQHF; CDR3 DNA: TGTGCCAGTAGTTCCGTCGGGGGGACCCGATTCTATAGCAATCAGCCCCAGCATTTT